This record looks at one TCR beta chain sequence and its context. Its antigen remains unidentified. A much more abundant neighbour one base away suggests this may be a read error. The CDR3 does not end in the conserved phenylalanine or tryptophan, so this is likely a read error. TCRdb ran MiXCR on the multiplex PCR reads and lists one entry per CDR3 protein. In the table there are tens of thousands of distinct CDR3 sequences, approximately 22% of which are singletons. This sample is drawn from a study of breast tumors, draining lymph nodes, adjacent tissues. CDR1 MRHNA and CDR2 SNTAGT come from the germline V gene. CDR3 length equals 16 residues. Losses at the gene ends were 2 bases for V and 6 bases for J; bases not matched to a gene: 7. General study findings and limits: That most tumor T cells come from lymph nodes remained unproven. Tumor TCR diversity was below lymph nodes but above nontumor tissue. Tumor and nontumor repertoires were significantly more similar in luminal-like than in basal-like breast cancer.

The clonotype originates from a female donor with breast cancer. Some clones in this sample may be carry-over from other donors' samples. The sample consisted of breast tumor tissue. J is TRBJ2-2 and V is TRBV6-4; 9 bases are shared with TRBD1. The CDR3 is CASSDRPGQGAGELFV. The CDR3 DNA is TGTGCCAGCAGTGACCGCCCGGGACAGGGTGCCGGGGAGCTGTTTGTT.